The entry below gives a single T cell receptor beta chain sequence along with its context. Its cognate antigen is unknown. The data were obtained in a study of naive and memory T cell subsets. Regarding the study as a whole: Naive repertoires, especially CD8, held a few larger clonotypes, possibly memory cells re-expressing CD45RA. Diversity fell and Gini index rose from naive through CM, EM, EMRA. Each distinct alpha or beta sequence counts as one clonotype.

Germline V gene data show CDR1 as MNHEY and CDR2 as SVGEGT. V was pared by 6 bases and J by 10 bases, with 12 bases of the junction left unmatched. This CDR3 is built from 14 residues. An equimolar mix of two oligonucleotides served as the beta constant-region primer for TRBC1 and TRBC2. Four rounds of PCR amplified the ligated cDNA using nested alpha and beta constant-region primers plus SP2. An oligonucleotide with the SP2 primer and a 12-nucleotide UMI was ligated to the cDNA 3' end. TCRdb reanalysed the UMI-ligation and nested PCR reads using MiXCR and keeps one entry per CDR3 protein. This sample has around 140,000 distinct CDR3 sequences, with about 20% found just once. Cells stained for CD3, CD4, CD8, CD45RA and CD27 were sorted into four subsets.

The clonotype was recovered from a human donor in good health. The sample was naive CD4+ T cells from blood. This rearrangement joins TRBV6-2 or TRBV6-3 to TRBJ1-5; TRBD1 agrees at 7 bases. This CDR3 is CASSSDRVGLPQHF. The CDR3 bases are TGTGCCAGCAGCTCCGACAGGGTGGGACTCCCCCAGCATTTT.